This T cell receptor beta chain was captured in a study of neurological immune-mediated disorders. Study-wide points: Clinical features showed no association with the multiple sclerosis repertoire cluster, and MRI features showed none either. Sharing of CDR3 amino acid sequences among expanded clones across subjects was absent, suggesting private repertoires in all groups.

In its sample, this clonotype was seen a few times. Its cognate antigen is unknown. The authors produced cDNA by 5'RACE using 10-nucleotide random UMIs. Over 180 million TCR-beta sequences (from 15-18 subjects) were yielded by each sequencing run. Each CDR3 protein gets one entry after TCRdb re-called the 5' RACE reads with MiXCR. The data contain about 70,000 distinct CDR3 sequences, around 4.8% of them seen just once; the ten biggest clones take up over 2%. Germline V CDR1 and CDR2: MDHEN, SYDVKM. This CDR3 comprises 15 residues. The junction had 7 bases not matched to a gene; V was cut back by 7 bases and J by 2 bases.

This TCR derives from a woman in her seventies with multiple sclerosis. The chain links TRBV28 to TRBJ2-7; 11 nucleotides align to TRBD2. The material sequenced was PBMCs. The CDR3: CASTQSTSGTYEQYF. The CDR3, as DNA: TGTGCCAGCACCCAATCGACTAGCGGGACCTACGAGCAGTACTTC. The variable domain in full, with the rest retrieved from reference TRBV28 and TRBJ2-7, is DVKVTQSSRYLVKRTGEKVFLECVQDMDHENMFWYRQDPGLGLRLIYFSYDVKMKEKGDIPEGYSVSREKKERFSLILESASTNQTSMYLCASTQSTSGTYEQYFGPGTRLTVT.